The rows below give T cell receptor beta chains drawn from one sample of a study of blood T cell repertoires in COVID-19. Repertoires were generated with immunoSEQ multiplex PCR, while TCRdb's copy carries only in-frame clones and drops some. This sample has roughly 200,000 clones, with roughly 90% found just once. Sequencing input: peripheral blood. The receptors stem from a man aged 40-55 years with acute or convalescent COVID-19. Each CDR3 is given with its conserved first and last residue. A D gene is named only where the DNA matches it firmly. The size field is filled for only some rows; it gives once, few, many or a size class.

clone size	D gene	V gene	J gene	CDR3 DNA	CDR3 protein
once	.	TRBV18	TRBJ2-7	TGTGCCAGCTCACCGGGGGCCAGCTCCTACGAGCAGTACTTC	CASSPGASSYEQYF
.	TRBD1	TRBV6-5	TRBJ2-2	TGTGCCAGCAGTTACACACAGGGGGCCATTGGGGAGCTGTTTTTT	CASSYTQGAIGELFF
.	.	TRBV7-9	TRBJ2-7	TGTGCCAGCAGCTTATTTAGCGTTCCCTACGAGCAGTACTTC	CASSLFSVPYEQYF
.	.	TRBV7-2	TRBJ2-2	TGTGCCAGCAGCTTGCAGGGGGAGGTATCCGGGGAGCTGTTTTTT	CASSLQGEVSGELFF
.	TRBD1	TRBV3-1/TRBV3-2	TRBJ1-2	TGTGCCAGCAGCCAACACCGGGACAGGGCGGATGGCTACACCTTC	CASSQHRDRADGYTF
.	TRBD1	TRBV19	TRBJ1-3	TGTGCCAGTAGTATAACAGGGGGCTCTGGAAACACCATATATTTT	CASSITGGSGNTIYF
.	.	TRBV7-6	TRBJ2-5	TGTGCCAGCAGCTTAGGGCTAAGAGAGGGTGGAGAGACCCAGTACTTC	CASSLGLREGGETQYF
few	.	TRBV6-2/TRBV6-3	TRBJ2-5	TGTGCCAGCAGTTACCGGGGGCAAGAGACCCAGTACTTC	CASSYRGQETQYF
.	TRBD1	TRBV28	TRBJ1-5	TGTGCCAGCAGTTTTGACAGGGGAAATCAGCCCCAGCATTTT	CASSFDRGNQPQHF
.	TRBD2	TRBV14	TRBJ2-1	TGTGCCAGCAGCCAACTTAGCGGGGGGGCTAGGTATGAGCAGTTCTTC	CASSQLSGGARYEQFF
.	TRBD1	TRBV7-9	TRBJ2-7	TGTGCCAGCAGCGGACCGTGGGACAGGGAATCCGAGCAGTACTTC	CASSGPWDRESEQYF
.	TRBD1	TRBV6-2/TRBV6-3	TRBJ1-2	TGTGCCAGCAGTCTCCCGATGTCCTGGACAGGTCGACTGGGCTACACCTTC	CASSLPMSWTGRLGYTF
.	TRBD1	TRBV7-9	TRBJ2-5	TGTGCCAGCAGCTCCCCCCCGGGACAGGGAGGAGGAGAGACCCAGTACTTC	CASSSPPGQGGGETQYF
.	.	TRBV7-9	TRBJ2-7	TGTGCCAGCAGCCTCCCGTTGACTTACGAGCAGTACTTC	CASSLPLTYEQYF
.	TRBD1	TRBV19	TRBJ2-4	TGTGCCAGTAGTATGCCGACAGGGCGCGTAAACATTCAGTACTTC	CASSMPTGRVNIQYF
.	TRBD1	TRBV6-5	TRBJ2-3	TGTGCCAGCACTCACAGGGGGCGGACCACAGATACGCAGTATTTT	CASTHRGRTTDTQYF
.	.	TRBV7-8	TRBJ2-7	TGTGCCAGCAGCTTAGCGACAGGCCCCTACGAGCAGTACTTC	CASSLATGPYEQYF
.	.	TRBV19	TRBJ1-1	TGTGCCAGTAGTATGGGGGCATCGAACACTGAAGCTTTCTTT	CASSMGASNTEAFF
.	TRBD2	TRBV5-1	TRBJ2-3	TGCGCCAGCAGCTTGCTAGCGGGGGGCACCGATACGCAGTATTTT	CASSLLAGGTDTQYF
.	.	TRBV5-1	TRBJ1-1	TGCGCCAGCAGCCAGACGTTGGGCACCACTGAAGCTTTCTTT	CASSQTLGTTEAFF
.	.	TRBV5-6	TRBJ2-1	TGTGCCAGCAGCCCCCTTCGTAGGGGTGCTTCCTACAATGAGCAGTTCTTC	CASSPLRRGASYNEQFF
.	TRBD1	TRBV30	TRBJ2-4	TGTGCCTGGAACAGGGGAAACATTCAGTACTTC	CAWNRGNIQYF
.	.	TRBV29-1	TRBJ2-7	TGCAGCGTTTACCTTACAGGGTTTTCCTACGAGCAGTACTTC	CSVYLTGFSYEQYF
.	.	TRBV6-5	TRBJ1-3	TGTGCCAGCAGTTACTCGAGAGGTTCTGGAAACACCATATATTTT	CASSYSRGSGNTIYF
.	TRBD1	TRBV27	TRBJ1-1	TGTGCCAGCAGTCGACTCCGGGACAGGGGGCTGGGGACTGAAGCTTTCTTT	CASSRLRDRGLGTEAFF
.	TRBD2	TRBV6-6	TRBJ2-2	TGTGCCAGCAGCCGAGCCCGACTAGCGGGGGGTCCCGGGGAGCTGTTTTTT	CASSRARLAGGPGELFF
.	.	TRBV10-3	TRBJ1-6	TGTGCCATCAGTGAGATGCAGGGGCTAAGTGGGAATTCACCCCTCCACTTT	CAISEMQGLSGNSPLHF
few	.	TRBV7-9	TRBJ1-1	TGTGCCAGCCGGGGGGTTCACACTGAAGCTTTCTTT	CASRGVHTEAFF
.	TRBD1	TRBV5-1	TRBJ2-1	TGCGCCAGCAGCTTTGGGACAGGGGAGTCGAATGAGCAGTTCTTC	CASSFGTGESNEQFF
.	.	TRBV27	TRBJ2-1	TGTGCCAGCAGTCTCGGGACACCTTACAATGAGCAGTTCTTC	CASSLGTPYNEQFF
once	.	TRBV6-5	TRBJ1-2	TGTGCCAGCAGTTACGCTGAGTTCGGGGGCTACACCTTC	CASSYAEFGGYTF
.	.	TRBV7-3	TRBJ2-3	TGTGCCAGCAGCGCCCAACAGGGTACAGATACGCAGTATTTT	CASSAQQGTDTQYF
.	.	TRBV6-6	TRBJ1-5	TGTGCCAGCAGGGCGACAGGTGGCAATCAGCCCCAGCATTTT	CASRATGGNQPQHF
.	.	TRBV27	TRBJ1-2	TGTGCCAGCAGTTTAAGGGGTATTGGCTACACCTTC	CASSLRGIGYTF
.	TRBD2	TRBV2	TRBJ2-1	TGTGCCAGCAGTTTCGGGACTAACAATTACAATGAGCAGTTCTTC	CASSFGTNNYNEQFF
.	.	TRBV14	TRBJ1-2	TGTGCCAGCAGCACCCGGACAGCTGCCTATGGCTACACCTTC	CASSTRTAAYGYTF
.	TRBD1	TRBV2	TRBJ1-1	TGTGCCAGCAGTGACAGGGGGCTTGACACTGAAGCTTTCTTT	CASSDRGLDTEAFF
.	TRBD1	TRBV4-2	TRBJ1-2	TGTGCCAGCAGCCGGTACCGGGACAGCTATGGCTACACCTTC	CASSRYRDSYGYTF
.	.	TRBV5-1	TRBJ2-2	TGCGCCAGCAGCCTACTTGGGCAGCCGAACACCGGGGAGCTGTTTTTT	CASSLLGQPNTGELFF
.	TRBD2	TRBV6-2/TRBV6-3	TRBJ2-5	TGTGCCAGCAGTCGGGGGGGCCGGGAAGAGACCCAGTACTTC	CASSRGGREETQYF
.	.	TRBV7-9	TRBJ1-1	TGTGCCAGCAGCCCCGCTGGGACATCGAACACTGAAGCTTTCTTT	CASSPAGTSNTEAFF
.	TRBD2	TRBV10-1	TRBJ2-3	TGCGCCAGCAGTGAGTCGAGCGGGGGGGCGGTAGATACGCAGTATTTT	CASSESSGGAVDTQYF
.	.	TRBV27	TRBJ2-7	TGTGCCAGCAGTTCCCCGGTGACAGGAGACTACGAGCAGTACTTC	CASSSPVTGDYEQYF
.	TRBD2	TRBV11-2	TRBJ2-3	TGTGCCAGCAGCTCTAGGTCGACTAGCTGGTTACCGGATACGCAGTATTTT	CASSSRSTSWLPDTQYF
once	TRBD1	TRBV5-1	TRBJ1-4	TGCGCCAGCAGCTTAAGCCGGACAGGGGTGGCTGAAAAACTGTTTTTT	CASSLSRTGVAEKLFF
.	TRBD2	TRBV7-9	TRBJ2-3	TGTGCCAGCAGTTCAGATCCTCTAGCGGGGACCACAGATACGCAGTATTTT	CASSSDPLAGTTDTQYF
.	TRBD1	TRBV11-2	TRBJ2-7	TGTGCCAGCGGCCTGACAGGGGGTTCCTACGAGCAGTACTTC	CASGLTGGSYEQYF
.	.	TRBV6-2/TRBV6-3	TRBJ2-5	TGTGCCAGCAGTTACTCGGAAGGAGGTCAAGAGACCCAGTACTTC	CASSYSEGGQETQYF
.	TRBD1	TRBV12-3/TRBV12-4	TRBJ2-4	TGTGCCAGCAGTTTCGGCAGGGGGAACATTCAGTACTTC	CASSFGRGNIQYF
.	.	TRBV5-1	TRBJ2-5	TGCGCCAGCAGCTTGGGAGGGGGTGAAGAGACCCAGTACTTC	CASSLGGGEETQYF
.	.	TRBV15	TRBJ2-1	TGTGCCACCAGCAGAGTCGCAGGAACCAATGAGCAGTTCTTC	CATSRVAGTNEQFF
.	TRBD1	TRBV19	TRBJ2-4	TGTGCCAGTAGTATAACAACAGGGGTCAACGGCATTCAGTACTTC	CASSITTGVNGIQYF
.	TRBD1	TRBV28	TRBJ2-7	TGTGCCAGCAGACCCGGGACAGGGTCATACGAGCAGTACTTC	CASRPGTGSYEQYF
.	.	TRBV19	TRBJ1-5	TGTGCCAGTAGTATGGCTAGCAATCAGCCCCAGCATTTT	CASSMASNQPQHF
.	.	TRBV11-2	TRBJ1-6	TGTGCCAGCAGCTTTTCCAATGGCCCCAATTCACCCCTCCACTTT	CASSFSNGPNSPLHF
.	TRBD1	TRBV18	TRBJ1-4	TGTGCCAGCTCATCGGACAGGGGCAATGAAAAACTGTTTTTT	CASSSDRGNEKLFF
.	TRBD1	TRBV5-1	TRBJ2-2	TGCGCCAGCAGCCAAGGGACAGGATCCGGGGAGCTGTTTTTT	CASSQGTGSGELFF
once	TRBD1	TRBV5-1	TRBJ1-5	TGCGCCAGCAGCTGGGGGACAGGGGATGGCAATCAGCCCCAGCATTTT	CASSWGTGDGNQPQHF
.	TRBD2	TRBV2	TRBJ2-5	TGTGCCAGCAGTCTCGGACTGAAAGGTGCGGGAGGGACCCAGTACTTC	CASSLGLKGAGGTQYF